This is a list of T cell receptor beta chains from one sample in a study of blood T cell repertoires in COVID-19. Using immunoSEQ multiplex PCR, the repertoire was profiled, and TCRdb retains in-frame clones only, with some absent. The profile covers about 180,000 clones, with approximately 90% appearing a single time and 2.5% to 3% taken by the ten largest. The sequenced material came from peripheral blood. All receptors derive from a woman aged 25 to 45 with active or convalescent COVID-19. Both conserved end residues are part of each CDR3. Fields, in order: D gene, J gene, V gene, clone size, CDR3 DNA, CDR3 protein. The D gene is left open where the match is weak. A clone size is listed for some rows: how often the clone was seen (once, few, many), or a class if it is expanded.

.	TRBJ2-1	TRBV10-1	few	TGCGCCAGCAGTGTGGGAGGATTCAATGAGCAGTTCTTC	CASSVGGFNEQFF
TRBD1	TRBJ2-7	TRBV7-7	.	TGTGCTAGCAGCTTCGGACAGGACTACGAGCAGTACTTC	CASSFGQDYEQYF
TRBD1	TRBJ1-2	TRBV2	.	TGTGCCAGCAGTGGCAGGGGGCCTTGGGTCTACACCTTC	CASSGRGPWVYTF
TRBD1	TRBJ1-5	TRBV6-5	.	TGTGCCAGCAGCCCACAGGGGTTGGGGCCCCAGCATTTT	CASSPQGLGPQHF
.	TRBJ2-5	TRBV27	.	TGTGCCAGCAGTTTTTTCCCCGGACAAGGAGATAGAGAGACCCAGTACTTC	CASSFFPGQGDRETQYF
.	TRBJ2-7	TRBV11-3	.	TGTGCCAGCAGCTTAGCAAAGGAGGGGTCCTACGAGCAGTACTTC	CASSLAKEGSYEQYF
.	TRBJ1-2	TRBV2	.	TGTGCCAGCAAACCAGGGCGTATTAACTATGGCTACACCTTC	CASKPGRINYGYTF
.	TRBJ1-2	TRBV3-1/TRBV3-2	.	TGTGCCAGCAGCCTAGGGGGAGTCTATGGCTACACCTTC	CASSLGGVYGYTF
TRBD2	TRBJ2-2	TRBV7-9	.	TGTGCCAGCAGCTACGTGGTGCGGCCTAGCGGGGTGGCCGGGGAGCTGTTTTTT	CASSYVVRPSGVAGELFF
.	TRBJ2-7	TRBV19	.	TGTGCTACCAGGGACACCTGGAGCTCCTACGAGCAGTACTTC	CATRDTWSSYEQYF
.	TRBJ2-3	TRBV5-4	.	TGTGCCAGCAGCCCGAGGGGGCGGGAGGTCCGCGGGGATACGCAGTATTTT	CASSPRGREVRGDTQYF
TRBD1	TRBJ2-7	TRBV4-1	.	TGCGCCAGCAGCCAAGACTTTCGCCGGGACAGGGGAACCTACGAGCAGTACTTC	CASSQDFRRDRGTYEQYF
TRBD1	TRBJ1-1	TRBV4-1	.	TGCGCCAGCAGCCAAGACCAGGGGGCAGGGGGCTGGAACACTGAAGCTTTCTTT	CASSQDQGAGGWNTEAFF
TRBD1	TRBJ2-5	TRBV30	.	TGTGCCTGGGGGACAGGGGCCGGAGAGACCCAGTACTTC	CAWGTGAGETQYF
TRBD1	TRBJ1-1	TRBV20-1	.	TGCAGTGCTAGGAAGGACAGGGAAGCTTTCTTT	CSARKDREAFF
.	TRBJ1-5	TRBV7-9	.	TGTGCCAGCAGCTTAGGGGGGGGCAATCAGCCCCAGCATTTT	CASSLGGGNQPQHF
TRBD2	TRBJ2-3	TRBV2	.	TGTGCCAGCACCTTACTAGCGGCTAGCACAGATACGCAGTATTTT	CASTLLAASTDTQYF
.	TRBJ2-5	TRBV7-9	.	TGTGCCAGCAGCTTAAACGAGAAGACCCAGTACTTC	CASSLNEKTQYF
TRBD2	TRBJ2-7	TRBV5-1	few	TGCGCCAGCAGCGATACTAGCGGGGGATACGAGCAGTACTTC	CASSDTSGGYEQYF
.	TRBJ2-7	TRBV19	.	TGTGCCAGTAGTCCGGGACTGGCGCCCGACGAGCAGTACTTC	CASSPGLAPDEQYF
TRBD1	TRBJ1-4	TRBV18	few	TGTGCCAGCTCACCACTCAGTCCCGGGACAGGGGGTCGAAATGAAAAACTGTTTTTT	CASSPLSPGTGGRNEKLFF
TRBD1	TRBJ1-2	TRBV2	once	TGTGCCAGCAGCCCCCGGACAGGGGATCAAGGCTACACCTTC	CASSPRTGDQGYTF
TRBD2	TRBJ2-2	TRBV19	.	TGTGCCAGTAGTATAAGCGGGGGGCGCCGCGCCGGGGAGCTGTTTTTT	CASSISGGRRAGELFF
.	TRBJ2-1	TRBV6-5	.	TGTGCCAGCAGTTACTCGAGCTACCCCAATGAGCAGTTCTTC	CASSYSSYPNEQFF
.	TRBJ1-5	TRBV3-1/TRBV3-2	.	TGTGCCAGCAGCCCGAGCGCAGGGATTGGCAATCAGCCCCAGCATTTT	CASSPSAGIGNQPQHF
.	TRBJ2-1	TRBV11-1	.	TGTGCCAGCAGCTCCAGGGGAAATGGGAATGAGCAGTTCTTC	CASSSRGNGNEQFF
.	TRBJ1-1	TRBV18	few	TGTGCCAGCTCACCACCGAGGGCACAGAACACTGAAGCTTTCTTT	CASSPPRAQNTEAFF
.	TRBJ1-6	TRBV14	.	TGTGCCAGCAGCCAAGATGGGAGCTATAATTCACCCCTCCACTTT	CASSQDGSYNSPLHF
.	TRBJ2-5	TRBV11-2	.	TGTGCCAGCAGCTTAGAAACTCTTGGGGGCCCAGAGACCCAGTACTTC	CASSLETLGGPETQYF
TRBD1	TRBJ1-5	TRBV20-1	.	TGCAGTGCTAGTGTTTGGGACAGGGCTAATCAGCCCCAGCATTTT	CSASVWDRANQPQHF
.	TRBJ1-5	TRBV7-9	once	TGTGCCAGCAGCCCTTGGGGCGGCCGCAATCAGCCCCAGCATTTT	CASSPWGGRNQPQHF
.	TRBJ2-1	TRBV5-6	.	TGTGCCAGCAGCTCCGGGAGCTACAATGAGCAGTTCTTC	CASSSGSYNEQFF
TRBD1	TRBJ1-3	TRBV18	.	TGTGCCAGCTCGGACGGACAGGGCTCTGGAAACACCATATATTTT	CASSDGQGSGNTIYF
.	TRBJ2-7	TRBV18	.	TGTGCCAGCTCACCAAGCTCACGCTACGAGCAGTACTTC	CASSPSSRYEQYF
TRBD1	TRBJ1-2	TRBV27	.	TGTGCCAGCAGCCGGACAGGGAGCGAAAACTATGGCTACACCTTC	CASSRTGSENYGYTF
TRBD2	TRBJ2-7	TRBV28	.	TGTGCCAGCAGGGCCGGGACTAGCTACGAGCAGTACTTC	CASRAGTSYEQYF
.	TRBJ1-2	TRBV5-6	.	TGTGCCAGCAGCTTGTTCAGGGCCCAATTGAGCTACACCTTC	CASSLFRAQLSYTF
.	TRBJ2-5	TRBV7-7	.	TGTGCTAGCAGCTTAGGGGGGACTCGCAAAGAGACCCAGTACTTC	CASSLGGTRKETQYF
.	TRBJ1-1	TRBV5-6	.	TGTGCCAGCAGCCGGGGACGACTAGGGAGCTCTGAAGCTTTCTTT	CASSRGRLGSSEAFF
.	TRBJ1-2	TRBV29-1	.	TGCAGCGTTCCTTGGGGGGTCGGCTATGGCTACACCTTC	CSVPWGVGYGYTF